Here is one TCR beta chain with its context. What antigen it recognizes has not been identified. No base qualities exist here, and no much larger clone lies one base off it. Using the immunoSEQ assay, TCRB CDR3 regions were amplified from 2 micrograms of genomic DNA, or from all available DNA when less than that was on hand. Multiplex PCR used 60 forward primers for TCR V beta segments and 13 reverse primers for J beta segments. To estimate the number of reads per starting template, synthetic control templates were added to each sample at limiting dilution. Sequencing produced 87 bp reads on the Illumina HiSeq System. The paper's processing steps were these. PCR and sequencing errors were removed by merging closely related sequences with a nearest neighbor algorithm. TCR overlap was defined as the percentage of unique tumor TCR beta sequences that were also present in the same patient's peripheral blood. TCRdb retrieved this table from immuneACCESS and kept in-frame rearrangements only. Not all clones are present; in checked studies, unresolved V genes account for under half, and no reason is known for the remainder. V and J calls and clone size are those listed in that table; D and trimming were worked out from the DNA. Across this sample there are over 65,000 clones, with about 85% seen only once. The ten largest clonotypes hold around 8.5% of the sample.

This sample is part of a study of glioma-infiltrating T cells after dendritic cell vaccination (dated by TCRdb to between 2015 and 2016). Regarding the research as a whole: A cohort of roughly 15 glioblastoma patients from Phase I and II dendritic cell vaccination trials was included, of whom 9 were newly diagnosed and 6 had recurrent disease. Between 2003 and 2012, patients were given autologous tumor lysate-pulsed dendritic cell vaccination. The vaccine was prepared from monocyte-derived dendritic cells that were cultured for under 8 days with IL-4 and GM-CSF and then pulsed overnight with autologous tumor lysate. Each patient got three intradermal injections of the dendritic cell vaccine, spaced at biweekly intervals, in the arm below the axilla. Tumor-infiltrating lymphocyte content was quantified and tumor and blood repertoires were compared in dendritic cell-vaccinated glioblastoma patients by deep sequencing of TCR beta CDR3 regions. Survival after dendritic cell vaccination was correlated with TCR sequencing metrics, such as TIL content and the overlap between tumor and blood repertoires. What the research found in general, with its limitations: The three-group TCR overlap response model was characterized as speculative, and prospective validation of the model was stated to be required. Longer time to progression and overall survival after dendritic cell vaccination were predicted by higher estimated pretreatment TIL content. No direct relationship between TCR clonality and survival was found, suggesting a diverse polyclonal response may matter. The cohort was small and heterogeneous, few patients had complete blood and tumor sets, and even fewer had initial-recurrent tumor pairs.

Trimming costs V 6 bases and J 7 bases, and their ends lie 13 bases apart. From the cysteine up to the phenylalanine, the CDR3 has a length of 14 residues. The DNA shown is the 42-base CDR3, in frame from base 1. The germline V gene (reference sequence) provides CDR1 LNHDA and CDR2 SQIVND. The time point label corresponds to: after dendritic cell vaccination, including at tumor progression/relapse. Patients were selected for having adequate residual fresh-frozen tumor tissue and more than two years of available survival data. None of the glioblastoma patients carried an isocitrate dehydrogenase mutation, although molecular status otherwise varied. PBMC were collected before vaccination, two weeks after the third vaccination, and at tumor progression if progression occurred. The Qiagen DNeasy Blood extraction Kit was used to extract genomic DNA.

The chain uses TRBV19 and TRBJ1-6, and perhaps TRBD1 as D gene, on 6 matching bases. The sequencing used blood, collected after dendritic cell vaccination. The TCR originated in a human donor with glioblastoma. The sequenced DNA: TGTGCCAGTAGGTTCGGCAGGGGAAATTCACCCCTCCACTTT. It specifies CASRFGRGNSPLHF. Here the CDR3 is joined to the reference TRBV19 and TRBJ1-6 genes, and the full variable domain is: DGGITQSPKYLFRKEGQNVTLSCEQNLNHDAMYWYRQDPGQGLRLIYYSQIVNDFQKGDIAEGYSVSREKKESFPLTVTSAQKNPTAFYLCASRFGRGNSPLHFGNGTRLTVT.